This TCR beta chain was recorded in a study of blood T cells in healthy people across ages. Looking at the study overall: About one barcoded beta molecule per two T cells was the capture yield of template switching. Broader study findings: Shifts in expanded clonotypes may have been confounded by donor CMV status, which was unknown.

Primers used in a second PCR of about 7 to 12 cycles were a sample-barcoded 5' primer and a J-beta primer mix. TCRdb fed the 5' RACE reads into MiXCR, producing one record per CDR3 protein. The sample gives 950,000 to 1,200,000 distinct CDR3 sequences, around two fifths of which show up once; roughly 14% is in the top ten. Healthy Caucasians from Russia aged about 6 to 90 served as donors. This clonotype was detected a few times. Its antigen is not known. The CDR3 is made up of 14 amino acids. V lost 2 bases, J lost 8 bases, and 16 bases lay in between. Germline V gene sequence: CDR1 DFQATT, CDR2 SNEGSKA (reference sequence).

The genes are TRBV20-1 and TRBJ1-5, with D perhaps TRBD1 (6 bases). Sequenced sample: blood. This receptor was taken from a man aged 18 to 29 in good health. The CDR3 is CSARRGAPGKPQHF. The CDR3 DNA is TGCAGTGCTAGACGGGGGGCGCCGGGTAAGCCCCAGCATTTT.